The 5 T cell receptor beta chains below were found in one sample sequenced in a study. TCRdb re-analysed the RT-PCR reads in MiXCR, keeping a single row per CDR3 protein. This sample has hundreds of thousands of distinct CDR3 sequences, with around 14% found just once. The sequenced sample was memory CD4+ T cells from blood. All receptors derive from a female donor in good health, serving as a healthy control.

V and J are TRBV9 and TRBJ2-1; 7 bases map to TRBD2. Germline lookup yields CDR1 SGDLS and CDR2 YYNGEE. The CDR3 consists of 16 residues. The ends lost 0 bases at V and 4 bases at J; junction bases unmatched: 7. The CDR3 DNA reads as TGTGCCAGCAGCGTAGGAGGCCAGGGACTATACAATGAGCAGTTCTTC. This codes for CASSVGGQGLYNEQFF.

This clonotype was counted only a few times. CDR3 residues: CASGSGMGYEQYF. The DNA of the CDR3 is TGTGCCAGCGGTAGCGGGATGGGCTACGAGCAGTACTTC. This rearrangement joins TRBV6-6 to TRBJ2-7; 8 nucleotides agree with TRBD2. The germline V gene has CDR1 MNHNY and CDR2 SVGAGI (reference sequence). V lost 8 bases, J lost 3 bases, and 6 bases stayed unmatched. This CDR3 spans 13 amino acids.

The rearrangement joins TRBV7-6 to TRBJ2-7; 12 positions match TRBD2. Germline V lookup: CDR1 SGHVS, CDR2 FNYEAQ. The CDR3 has 19 residues. J lost 2 bases, V lost 1 base, and 12 bases had no gene match. CDR3 nucleotide sequence: TGTGCCAGCAGCTTAGTTGGACTAGCGGGGAAGAGCCCCACCTACGAGCAGTACTTC. The encoded protein is CASSLVGLAGKSPTYEQYF.

This clonotype turned up a few times. The chain joins TRBV5-1 to TRBJ2-5, with 9 bases aligning to TRBD1. CDR3 length: 15 residues. CDR1 and CDR2 from the germline V gene are SGHRS and YFSETQ. After removal of 3 bases from V and 5 bases from J, the junction contained 8 bases not matched to a gene. The CDR3 here is CASSYAQGASETQYF. The DNA for the CDR3 is TGCGCCAGCAGCTACGCACAGGGGGCGAGCGAGACCCAGTACTTC.

This clonotype was seen only a few times. The chain recombines TRBV20-1 with TRBJ1-3, with 8 bases fitting TRBD1. The germline V gene has CDR1 DFQATT and CDR2 SNEGSKA (reference sequence). This CDR3 contains 13 residues. Unmatched junction bases numbered 6, after V lost 6 bases and J lost 5 bases. The CDR3 is CSAGTGARNTIYF. The CDR3 DNA sequence: TGCAGTGCGGGGACAGGAGCAAGAAACACCATATATTTT.